This TCR beta chain was obtained from a study of monozygotic twins with inflammatory bowel disease. Study-wide points: Twins with IBD had fewer clonotypes in common with others than healthy twins, particularly during disease activity. The analysis failed to separate different T cell subtypes.

TCRdb re-analyzed the 5' RACE reads; it lists each CDR3 protein once, without DNA. Its listing shows roughly 100,000 distinct CDR3 sequences. For this clonotype: Its antigen is undetermined.

Per the germline V gene, CDR1 is GTSNPN and CDR2 is SVGIG (reference sequence). The CDR3 loop spans 16 amino acids. This TCR was recovered from a human donor with ulcerative colitis or Crohn's disease, or a healthy co-twin of an affected twin (not recorded which). V is TRBV30 and J is TRBJ2-6; the TRBD1 assignment by TCRdb is unverifiable without DNA. Specimen: blood. CDR3 sequence: CAWSVALTSGANVLTF.